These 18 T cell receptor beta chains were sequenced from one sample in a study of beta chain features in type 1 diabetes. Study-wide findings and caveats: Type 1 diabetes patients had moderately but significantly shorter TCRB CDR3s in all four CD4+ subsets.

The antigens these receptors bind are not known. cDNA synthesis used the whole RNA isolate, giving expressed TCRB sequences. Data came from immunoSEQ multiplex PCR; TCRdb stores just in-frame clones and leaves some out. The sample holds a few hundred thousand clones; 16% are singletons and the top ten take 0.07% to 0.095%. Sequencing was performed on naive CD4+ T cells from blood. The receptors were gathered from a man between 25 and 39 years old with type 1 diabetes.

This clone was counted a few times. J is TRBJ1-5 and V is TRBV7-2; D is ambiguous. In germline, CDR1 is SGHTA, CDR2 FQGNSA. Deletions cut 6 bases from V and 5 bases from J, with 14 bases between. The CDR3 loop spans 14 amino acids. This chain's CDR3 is CASRPGSGYQPQHF. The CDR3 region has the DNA TGTGCCAGCAGACCGGGCTCGGGGTATCAGCCCCAGCATTTT.

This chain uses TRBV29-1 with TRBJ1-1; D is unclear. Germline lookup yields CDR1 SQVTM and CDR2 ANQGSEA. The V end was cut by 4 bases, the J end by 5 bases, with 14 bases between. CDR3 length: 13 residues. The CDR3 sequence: CSVAFELGTEAFF. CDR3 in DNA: TGCAGCGTTGCATTTGAATTGGGGACTGAAGCTTTCTTT.

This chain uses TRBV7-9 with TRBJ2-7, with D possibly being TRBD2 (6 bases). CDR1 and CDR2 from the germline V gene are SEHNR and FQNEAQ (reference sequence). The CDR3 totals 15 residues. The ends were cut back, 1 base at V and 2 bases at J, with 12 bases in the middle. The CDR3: CASSLGLATTYEQYF. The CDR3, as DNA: TGTGCCAGCAGCTTAGGGCTAGCGACAACCTACGAGCAGTACTTC.

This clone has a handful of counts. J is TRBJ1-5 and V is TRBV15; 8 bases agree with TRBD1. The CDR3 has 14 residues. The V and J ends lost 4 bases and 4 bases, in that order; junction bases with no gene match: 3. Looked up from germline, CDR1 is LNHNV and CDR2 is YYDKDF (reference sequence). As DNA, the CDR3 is TGTGCCACCAGCATCCAGGGGGCGAATCAGCCCCAGCATTTT. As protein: CATSIQGANQPQHF. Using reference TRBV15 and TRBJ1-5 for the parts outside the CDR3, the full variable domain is DAMVIQNPRYQVTQFGKPVTLSCSQTLNHNVMYWYQQKSSQAPKLLFHYYDKDFNNEADTPDNFQSRRPNTSFCFLDIRSPGLGDTAMYLCATSIQGANQPQHFGDGTRLSIL.

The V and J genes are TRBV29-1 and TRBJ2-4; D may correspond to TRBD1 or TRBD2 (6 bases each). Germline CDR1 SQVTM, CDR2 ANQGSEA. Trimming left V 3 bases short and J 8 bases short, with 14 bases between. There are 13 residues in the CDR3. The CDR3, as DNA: TGCAGCGTTGACGGGGGCGGAATGGACATTCAGTACTTC. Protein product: CSVDGGGMDIQYF.

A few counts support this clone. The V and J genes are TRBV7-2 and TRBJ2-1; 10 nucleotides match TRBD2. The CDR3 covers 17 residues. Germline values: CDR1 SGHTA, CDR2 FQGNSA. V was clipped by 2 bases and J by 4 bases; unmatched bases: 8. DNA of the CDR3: TGTGCCAGCAGCTTAAGTTCCCGGACTAGCGGATACAATGAGCAGTTCTTC. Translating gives CASSLSSRTSGYNEQFF.

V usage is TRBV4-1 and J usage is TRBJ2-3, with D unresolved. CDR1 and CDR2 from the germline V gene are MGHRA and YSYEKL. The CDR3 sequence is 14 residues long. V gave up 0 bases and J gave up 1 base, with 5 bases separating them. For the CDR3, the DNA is TGCGCCAGCAGCCAAGATTGGGGCACAGATACGCAGTATTTT. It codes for CASSQDWGTDTQYF.

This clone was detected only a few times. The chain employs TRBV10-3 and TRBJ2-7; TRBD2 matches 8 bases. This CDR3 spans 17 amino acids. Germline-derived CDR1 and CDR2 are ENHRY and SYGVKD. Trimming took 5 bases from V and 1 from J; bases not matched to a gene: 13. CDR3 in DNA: TGTGCCATCAGTCCCGGGACTAGATTTGACTCTTCCTACGAGCAGTACTTC. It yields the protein CAISPGTRFDSSYEQYF.

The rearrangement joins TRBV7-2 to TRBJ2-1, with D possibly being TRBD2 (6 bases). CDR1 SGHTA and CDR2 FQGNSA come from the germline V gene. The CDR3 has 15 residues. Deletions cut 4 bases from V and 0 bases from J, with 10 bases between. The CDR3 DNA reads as TGTGCCAGCAGCTCACCCGGGAGCTCCTACAATGAGCAGTTCTTC. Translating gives CASSSPGSSYNEQFF.

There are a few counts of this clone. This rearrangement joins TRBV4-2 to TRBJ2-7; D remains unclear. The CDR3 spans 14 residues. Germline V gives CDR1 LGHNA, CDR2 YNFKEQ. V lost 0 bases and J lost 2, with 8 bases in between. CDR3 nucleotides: TGTGCCAGCAGCCAAGATGTTGGCGCCTACGAGCAGTACTTC. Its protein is CASSQDVGAYEQYF.

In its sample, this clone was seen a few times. The CDR3: CASSFQENTEAFF. CDR3 coding DNA: TGTGCCAGCAGCTTTCAGGAGAACACTGAAGCTTTCTTT. The genes are TRBV7-3 and TRBJ1-1, with D unclear. The CDR3 has 13 residues. Trimming cost V 3 bases and J 1 base, with 6 bases left between them. Germline lookup yields CDR1 SGHTA and CDR2 FQGTGA.

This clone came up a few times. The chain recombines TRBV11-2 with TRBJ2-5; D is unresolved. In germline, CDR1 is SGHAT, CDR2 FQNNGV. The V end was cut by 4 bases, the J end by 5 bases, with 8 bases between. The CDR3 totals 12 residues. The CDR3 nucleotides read TGTGCCAGCAGCTCTCACACGGAGACCCAGTACTTC. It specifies CASSSHTETQYF.

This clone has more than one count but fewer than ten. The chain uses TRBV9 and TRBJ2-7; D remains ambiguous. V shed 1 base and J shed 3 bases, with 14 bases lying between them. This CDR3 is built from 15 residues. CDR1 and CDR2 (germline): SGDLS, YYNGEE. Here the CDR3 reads CASSVSVSVIYEQYF. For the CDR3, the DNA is TGTGCCAGCAGCGTATCCGTGAGCGTAATCTACGAGCAGTACTTC.

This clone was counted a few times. This CDR3 reads CSVETTRSDTQYF. For the CDR3, the DNA is TGCAGCGTTGAAACTACCAGGTCAGATACGCAGTATTTT. This rearrangement joins TRBV29-1 to TRBJ2-3, with D hard to call. The CDR3 extends over 13 amino acids. CDR1 and CDR2 from the germline V gene are SQVTM and ANQGSEA. Trimming pared 2 bases from V and 4 bases from J, leaving 10 bases between.

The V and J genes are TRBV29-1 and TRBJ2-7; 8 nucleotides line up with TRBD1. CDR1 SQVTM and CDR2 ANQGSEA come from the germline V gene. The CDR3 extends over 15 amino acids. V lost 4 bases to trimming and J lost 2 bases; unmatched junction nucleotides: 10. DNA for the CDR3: TGCAGCGTTGGGGTCAGGGGGCGAGTTACCTACGAGCAGTACTTC. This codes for CSVGVRGRVTYEQYF.

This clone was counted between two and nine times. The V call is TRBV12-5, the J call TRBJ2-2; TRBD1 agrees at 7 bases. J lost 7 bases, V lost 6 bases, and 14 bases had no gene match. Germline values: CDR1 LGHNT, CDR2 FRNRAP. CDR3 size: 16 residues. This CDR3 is CASGPEGQGVNGELFF. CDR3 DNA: TGTGCTAGTGGCCCAGAGGGCCAGGGGGTAAACGGGGAGCTGTTTTTT.

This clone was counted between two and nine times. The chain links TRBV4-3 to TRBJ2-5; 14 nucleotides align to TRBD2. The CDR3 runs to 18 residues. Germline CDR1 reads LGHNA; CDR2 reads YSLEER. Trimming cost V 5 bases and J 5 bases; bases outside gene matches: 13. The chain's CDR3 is CASSARLAGGPSGETQYF. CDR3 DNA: TGCGCCAGCAGCGCTCGACTAGCGGGAGGGCCCAGTGGGGAGACCCAGTACTTC.

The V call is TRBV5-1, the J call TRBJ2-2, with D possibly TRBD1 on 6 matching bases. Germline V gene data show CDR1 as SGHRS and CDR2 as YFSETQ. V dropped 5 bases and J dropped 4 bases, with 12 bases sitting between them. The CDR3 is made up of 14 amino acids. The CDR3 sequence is CASSVQGITGELFF. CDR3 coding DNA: TGCGCCAGCAGTGTACAGGGAATCACCGGGGAGCTGTTTTTT.